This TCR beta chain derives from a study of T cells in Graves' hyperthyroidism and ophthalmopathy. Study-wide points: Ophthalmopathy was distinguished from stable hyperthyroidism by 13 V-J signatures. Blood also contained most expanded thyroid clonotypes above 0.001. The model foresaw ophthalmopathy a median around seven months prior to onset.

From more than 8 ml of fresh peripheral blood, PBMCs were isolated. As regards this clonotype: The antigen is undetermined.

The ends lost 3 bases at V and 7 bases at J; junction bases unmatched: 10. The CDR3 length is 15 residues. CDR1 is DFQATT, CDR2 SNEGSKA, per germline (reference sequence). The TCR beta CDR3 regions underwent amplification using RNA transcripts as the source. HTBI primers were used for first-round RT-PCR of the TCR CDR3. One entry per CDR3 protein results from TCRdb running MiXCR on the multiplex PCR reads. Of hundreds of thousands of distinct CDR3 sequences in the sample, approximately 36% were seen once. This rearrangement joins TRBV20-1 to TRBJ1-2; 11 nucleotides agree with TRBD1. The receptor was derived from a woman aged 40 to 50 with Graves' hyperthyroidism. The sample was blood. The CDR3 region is CSASQRTGGYGGYTF. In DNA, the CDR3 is TGCAGTGCTAGCCAACGGACAGGGGGCTACGGTGGCTACACCTTC.